This entry lists 31 T cell receptor beta chains sequenced from one sample in a study of technical replicates of blood from a few donors. Only in-frame clones appear in the TCRdb table, and some are missing; sequencing was by immunoSEQ multiplex PCR. The sample includes about 74,000 clones, approximately 96% seen only once; the top ten take roughly 0.4%. Sample: T cells isolated from PBMCs. These receptors all stem from a human donor in good health.

The chain combines TRBV6-5 with TRBJ1-2, with D possibly being TRBD1 (6 bases). From germline, CDR1 is MNHEY and CDR2 SVGAGI. V lost 3 bases and J 8 bases, leaving 19 bases between the germline ends. The length of the CDR3 is 15 residues. Written as DNA, the CDR3 is TGTGCCAGCAGTTATAATCCCCCAGGGGACCGCGGCTACACCTTC. Translated: CASSYNPPGDRGYTF.

As for this clone: The germline gene is not matched at one end of the junction; a read error may be the cause. Other DNA sequences in the sample encode the same CDR3. The chain couples TRBV6-5 to TRBJ1-1, with 9 bases aligning to TRBD1. The germline gives CDR1 MNHEY, CDR2 SVGAGI. This CDR3 is 15 amino acids long. CDR3: CASSYRDRGNTEAFF. The CDR3, as DNA: TGTGCCAGCAGTTACCGAGACAGGGGGAACACTGAGGCTTTCTTT.

This rearrangement joins TRBV29-1 to TRBJ2-7, with 7 bases fitting TRBD2. V lost 4 bases and J lost 0; bases outside the gene matches: 3. Per the germline V gene, CDR1 is SQVTM and CDR2 is ANQGSEA. The CDR3 spans 13 residues. The CDR3 reads CSVVLAVSYEQYF. DNA of the CDR3: TGCAGCGTTGTTCTAGCGGTCTCCTACGAGCAGTACTTC.

The rearrangement uses TRBV28 and TRBJ1-2; D might be TRBD1 (6 bases). Trimming stripped 7 bases from V and 5 bases from J, with 14 bases between. Germline V CDR1 and CDR2: MDHEN, SYDVKM. The CDR3 is made up of 13 amino acids. CDR3 residues: CASKSPGDYGYTF. CDR3 nucleotides: TGTGCCAGCAAGAGTCCAGGGGATTATGGCTACACCTTC.

The J gene is TRBJ1-1, the V gene TRBV11-2; D unresolved. Germline lookup yields CDR1 SGHAT and CDR2 FQNNGV. The CDR3 runs to 16 residues. V shed 1 base and J shed 3 bases, with 15 bases lying between them. The CDR3 DNA sequence: TGTGCCAGCAGCTTAGCTCCTATCAACGCCTACACTGAAGCTTTCTTT. It specifies CASSLAPINAYTEAFF.

V gene TRBV19 combines with J gene TRBJ1-2; 7 bases map to TRBD1. The germline V gene has CDR1 LNHDA and CDR2 SQIVND (reference sequence). The V gene end was trimmed by 5 bases and the J gene end by 6 bases; junction bases not matched to a gene: 12. The CDR3 consists of 15 residues. The CDR3 reads CASSGPKTGNNGYTF. The CDR3 DNA follows: TGTGCCAGTAGTGGTCCCAAGACAGGGAATAATGGCTACACCTTC.

The chain links TRBV6-6 to TRBJ2-2, with 7 bases fitting TRBD2. This CDR3 contains 13 residues. The junction had 7 bases not matched to a gene; V was cut back by 7 bases and J by 8 bases. CDR1 and CDR2 from the germline V gene are MNHNY and SVGAGI (reference sequence). The CDR3 here is CASNWGGGGELFF. In nucleotides, the CDR3 is TGTGCCAGCAATTGGGGGGGAGGAGGGGAGCTGTTTTTT.

This clone has a single count. CDR3 region: CACSNYGYTF. The DNA of the CDR3 is TGTGCCTGCTCCAACTATGGCTACACCTTC. The gene calls are TRBV30 and TRBJ1-2; no reliable D call. In germline, CDR1 is GTSNPN, CDR2 SVGIG (reference sequence). CDR3 length: 10 residues. V was clipped by 6 bases and J by 2 bases, with 4 bases between them.

The V call is TRBV2, the J call TRBJ1-2; 9 nucleotides match TRBD1. V was pared by 6 bases and J by 6 bases, with 8 bases of the junction left unmatched. CDR3 length: 14 amino acids. Germline lookup yields CDR1 SNHLY and CDR2 FYNNEI. The CDR3 here is CASSGPGQGNGYTF. CDR3 sequence (DNA): TGTGCCAGCAGCGGACCGGGACAGGGTAATGGCTACACCTTC.

This chain uses TRBV6-5 with TRBJ1-1; 8 bases fit TRBD1. The germline V gene encodes CDR1 MNHEY and CDR2 SVGAGI. The length of the CDR3 is 14 residues. V trimming: 4 bases; J trimming: 6 bases; junction bases outside the gene matches: 7. The CDR3 loop is CASSSGQEGAEAFF. The CDR3 DNA follows: TGTGCCAGCAGTTCGGGACAGGAGGGGGCTGAAGCTTTCTTT.

V usage is TRBV5-8 and J usage is TRBJ2-7; 7 bases match TRBD1. The CDR3 totals 13 residues. V trimming: 3 bases; J trimming: 3 bases; junction bases outside the gene matches: 3. From germline, CDR1 is SGHTS and CDR2 YDEGEE. Written as DNA, the CDR3 is TGTGCCAGCAGCTCCAGGGGGTACTACGAGCAGTACTTC. Amino acid sequence: CASSSRGYYEQYF.

J is TRBJ2-3 and V is TRBV7-9; a possible D gene is TRBD1 (5 bases). The CDR3 spans 15 residues. Trimming cost V 1 base and J 0 bases, with 8 bases left between them. Germline-derived CDR1 and CDR2 are SEHNR and FQNEAQ (reference sequence). CDR3 nucleotide sequence: TGTGCCAGCAGCTTAGTTTCAGGGAGCACAGATACGCAGTATTTT. Translation: CASSLVSGSTDTQYF.

This clone appeared a single time. The V call is TRBV7-9, the J call TRBJ2-5; the D gene is possibly TRBD2 (6 bases). The CDR3 sequence is 14 residues long. Looked up from germline, CDR1 is SEHNR and CDR2 is FQNEAQ (reference sequence). Trimming took 6 bases from V and 5 from J, leaving 16 bases between them. The CDR3 DNA is TGTGCCAGCAGGGATTTAGCGGTTGGGGAGACCCAGTACTTC. Protein product: CASRDLAVGETQYF.

The V call is TRBV6-1, the J call TRBJ1-5; weak D call: TRBD1 (5 bases). The V end was cut by 1 base, the J end by 5 bases, with 12 bases between. The CDR3 consists of 15 residues. The germline V gene has CDR1 MNHNS and CDR2 SASEGT. CDR3 coding DNA: TGTGCCAGCAGTGAAGGGAAATGGGGGGATCAGCCCCAGCATTTT. Residues: CASSEGKWGDQPQHF.

The chain couples TRBV25-1 to TRBJ2-3; 7 nucleotides align to TRBD2. Germline lookup yields CDR1 MGHDK and CDR2 SYGVNS. The CDR3 totals 14 residues. The junction had 4 bases not matched to a gene; V was cut back by 1 base and J by 6 bases. The CDR3, as DNA: TGTGCCAGCAGTGAATTAGGGGAGGGCGATACGCAGTATTTT. Protein sequence: CASSELGEGDTQYF. The whole variable domain, filled in from reference TRBV25-1 and TRBJ2-3, reads EADIYQTPRYLVIGTGKKITLECSQTMGHDKMYWYQQDPGMELHLIHYSYGVNSTEKGDLSSESTVSRIRTEHFPLTLESARPSHTSQYLCASSELGEGDTQYFGPGTRLTVL.

This chain connects TRBV5-6 to TRBJ1-1, with 8 bases lining up with TRBD1. CDR1 is SGHDT, CDR2 YYEEEE, per germline. The CDR3 loop spans 14 amino acids. The J segment lost 4 bases and the V segment lost 4 bases, leaving 6 bases of the junction unmatched. CDR3 in amino acids: CASSSFGQGTEAFF. In DNA, the CDR3 is TGTGCCAGCAGCAGCTTTGGACAGGGCACTGAAGCTTTCTTT.

The rearrangement links TRBV28 to TRBJ1-3, with D possibly being TRBD1 (6 bases). The V and J ends lost 6 bases and 6 bases respectively, with 15 bases between them. CDR1 MDHEN and CDR2 SYDVKM come from the germline V gene. This CDR3 comprises 14 residues. The CDR3 protein is CASSSGQIVNTIYF. CDR3 coding DNA: TGTGCCAGCAGCTCAGGACAGATTGTAAACACCATATATTTT.

CDR3 in DNA: TGTGCCAGCAGGGGAGCGGGTAATGAAAAACTGTTTTTT. The encoded protein is CASRGAGNEKLFF. The chain employs TRBV6-1 and TRBJ1-4, with no clear D. The V gene lost 6 bases and the J gene lost 4 bases, with 9 bases spanning the gap. Germline lookup yields CDR1 MNHNS and CDR2 SASEGT. The CDR3 spans 13 residues.

The chain employs TRBV6-6 and TRBJ1-5; 10 bases align to TRBD1. The CDR3 spans 16 residues. Trimming took 8 bases from V and 2 from J; bases not matched to a gene: 9. CDR1 and CDR2 from the germline V gene are MNHNY and SVGAGI (reference sequence). The CDR3 protein is CASWDRGVVGNQPQHF. DNA for the CDR3: TGTGCCAGCTGGGACAGGGGAGTCGTTGGCAATCAGCCCCAGCATTTT.

This chain links TRBV5-5 with TRBJ1-4; 9 bases agree with TRBD1. With 0 bases clipped from V and 7 bases from J, the junction kept 4 bases outside the gene matches. The CDR3 spans 15 residues. CDR1 is SGHKS and CDR2 is YYEKEE in the germline V gene (reference sequence). In DNA form, the CDR3 reads TGTGCCAGCAGCTTGGCCGGGACAGGGACTGAAAAACTGTTTTTT. This encodes CASSLAGTGTEKLFF.

The chain has TRBV27 and TRBJ2-7, with 8 bases matching TRBD1. The germline V gene has CDR1 MNHEY and CDR2 SMNVEV (reference sequence). Unmatched junction bases numbered 4, after V lost 0 bases and J lost 6 bases. This CDR3 contains 14 residues. The CDR3 nucleotides read TGTGCCAGCAGTTTATCTGGGACAGGTAGCGAGCAGTACTTC. Encoded protein: CASSLSGTGSEQYF.

The chain recombines TRBV7-9 with TRBJ2-3; 12 nucleotides line up with TRBD2. The CDR3 is 17 amino acids. Germline V gene lookup returns CDR1 SEHNR and CDR2 FQNEAQ (reference sequence). V gave up 7 bases and J gave up 2 bases; unmatched junction bases: 10. The CDR3 nucleotides read TGTGCCAGCAACTCTGTTCTAGCGGGAGGGCTCACAGATACGCAGTATTTT. Amino acids: CASNSVLAGGLTDTQYF.

This clone was found a few times. This chain connects TRBV5-4 to TRBJ2-2; 7 bases agree with TRBD1. After removal of 4 bases from V and 2 bases from J, the junction contained 8 bases not matched to a gene. The CDR3 totals 16 residues. Germline V gene lookup returns CDR1 SGHNT and CDR2 YYREEE (reference sequence). This CDR3 reads CASSLSYRGNTGELFF. The CDR3 DNA is TGTGCCAGCAGCCTTTCTTACAGGGGCAACACCGGGGAGCTGTTTTTT.

The chain carries TRBV28 and TRBJ1-5, with D unresolved. V dropped 3 bases and J dropped 7 bases, with 10 bases sitting between them. CDR1 is MDHEN and CDR2 is SYDVKM in the germline V gene. The CDR3 extends over 13 amino acids. The CDR3 DNA is TGTGCCAGCAGTTTGCTATCGGGACAGCCCCAGCATTTT. This codes for CASSLLSGQPQHF.

This clone appeared a single time. The chain has TRBV4-1 and TRBJ2-1, with TRBD2 identical over 9 bases. Per the germline V gene, CDR1 is MGHRA and CDR2 is YSYEKL. The CDR3 loop spans 14 amino acids. Trimming cost V 6 bases and J 5 bases; bases outside gene matches: 5. CDR3 DNA sequence: TGCGCCAGCAGGGCGGGAGGGGCTAACAATGAGCAGTTCTTC. Amino acids: CASRAGGANNEQFF.

V is TRBV27 and J is TRBJ2-7; 15 nucleotides align to TRBD2. J lost 7 bases, V lost 9 bases, and 4 bases had no gene match. CDR3 size: 13 residues. Germline V lookup: CDR1 MNHEY, CDR2 SMNVEV (reference sequence). The CDR3 loop reads CASGLAGGREQYF. CDR3 bases: TGTGCCAGTGGACTAGCGGGAGGGCGTGAGCAGTACTTC.

The chain carries TRBV4-1 and TRBJ1-2, with 12 bases matching TRBD1. The trim removed 3 bases at V and 8 bases at J, leaving 13 bases unmatched. The CDR3 covers 17 residues. Germline assignment: CDR1 MGHRA and CDR2 YSYEKL. The chain's CDR3 is CASSQYRDRGLSQGYTF. DNA of the CDR3: TGCGCCAGCAGCCAGTACCGGGACAGGGGGCTGTCGCAGGGCTACACCTTC.

The chain has TRBV15 and TRBJ2-7, with 9 bases that match TRBD2. The CDR3 has 14 amino acids. Trimming at V came to 4 bases and at J to 3 bases, leaving 4 bases not matched to a gene. Per germline, CDR1 LNHNV and CDR2 YYDKDF (reference sequence). CDR3 residues: CATSTSGNSYEQYF. In DNA, the CDR3 is TGTGCCACCAGCACTAGCGGGAACAGCTACGAGCAGTACTTC.

The V and J genes are TRBV28 and TRBJ2-7; 7 bases align to TRBD1. After removal of 2 bases from V and 1 base from J, the junction contained 5 bases not matched to a gene. The CDR3 length is 15 residues. Germline V gives CDR1 MDHEN, CDR2 SYDVKM. The CDR3 coding sequence is TGTGCCAGCAGTTTAGATCGGACAGGATCCTACGAGCAGTACTTC. Translating it yields CASSLDRTGSYEQYF.

The rearrangement joins TRBV2 to TRBJ1-2; D not certain. V shed 3 bases and J shed 3 bases, with 14 bases lying between them. Germline CDR1 SNHLY, CDR2 FYNNEI. CDR3 length equals 15 residues. Here the CDR3 DNA reads TGTGCCAGCAGTGATTTAGGAGGATGGGACTATGGCTACACCTTC. It yields the protein CASSDLGGWDYGYTF.

This sequence joins TRBV2 and TRBJ1-4; tentative D call: TRBD1 (5 bases). This CDR3 comprises 12 residues. Germline CDR1 SNHLY, CDR2 FYNNEI. Trimming cost V 7 bases and J 8 bases, with 11 bases left between them. The DNA for the CDR3 is TGTGCCAGCACCAACAGGCAGGAAAAACTGTTTTTT. Protein product: CASTNRQEKLFF.